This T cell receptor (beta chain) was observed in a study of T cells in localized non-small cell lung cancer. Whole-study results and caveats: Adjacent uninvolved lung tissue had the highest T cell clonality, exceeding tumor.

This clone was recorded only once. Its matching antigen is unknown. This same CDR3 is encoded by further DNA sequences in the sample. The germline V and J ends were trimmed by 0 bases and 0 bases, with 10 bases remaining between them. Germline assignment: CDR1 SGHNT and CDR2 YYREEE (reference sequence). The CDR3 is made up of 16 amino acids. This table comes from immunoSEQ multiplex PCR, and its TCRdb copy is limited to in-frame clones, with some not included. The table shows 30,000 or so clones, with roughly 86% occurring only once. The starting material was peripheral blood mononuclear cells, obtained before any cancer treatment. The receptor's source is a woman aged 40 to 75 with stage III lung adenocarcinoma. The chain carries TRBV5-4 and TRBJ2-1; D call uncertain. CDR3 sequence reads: CASSLDRASSYNEQFF. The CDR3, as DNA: TGTGCCAGCAGCTTGGACCGGGCGAGCTCCTACAATGAGCAGTTCTTC.